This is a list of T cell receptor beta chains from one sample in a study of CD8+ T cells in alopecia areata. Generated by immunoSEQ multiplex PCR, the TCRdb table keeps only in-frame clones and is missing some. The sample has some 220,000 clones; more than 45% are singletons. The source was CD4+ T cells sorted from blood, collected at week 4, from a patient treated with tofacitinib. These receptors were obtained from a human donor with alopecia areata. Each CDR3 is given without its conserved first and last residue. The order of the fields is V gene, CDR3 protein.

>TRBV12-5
ASGMGSSGAEAF
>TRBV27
ASRTPPGHQD
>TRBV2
ASREGQINQPQH
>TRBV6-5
ASSFSGSSYNEQF
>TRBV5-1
ASSLMGLSYEQY
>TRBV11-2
ASSLLDRGYNEQF
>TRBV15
ATSRDLLDTQY
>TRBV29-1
SVDSRGRQETQY
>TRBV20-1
SVGTGVGYT
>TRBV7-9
ASSGDSPLGPQH
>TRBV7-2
ASSLFGATVNTEAF
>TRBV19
ASTRTIGLSGYSPLH
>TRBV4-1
ASSRTGSSYEQY
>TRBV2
ASGTREGELF
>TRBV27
ASSLKGRSNQPQH
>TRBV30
AWSANKGLVAYNEQF
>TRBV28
ASYRVFAEAF
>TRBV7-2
ASSPENRNTGELF
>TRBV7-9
ASSLGGGQGGGYT
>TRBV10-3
AISESAVTGELF
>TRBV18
ASSRTGTPNTEAF
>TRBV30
AWSGGTGHDSPLH
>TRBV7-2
ASSPSQGTGANVLT
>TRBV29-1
SARHNTEAF